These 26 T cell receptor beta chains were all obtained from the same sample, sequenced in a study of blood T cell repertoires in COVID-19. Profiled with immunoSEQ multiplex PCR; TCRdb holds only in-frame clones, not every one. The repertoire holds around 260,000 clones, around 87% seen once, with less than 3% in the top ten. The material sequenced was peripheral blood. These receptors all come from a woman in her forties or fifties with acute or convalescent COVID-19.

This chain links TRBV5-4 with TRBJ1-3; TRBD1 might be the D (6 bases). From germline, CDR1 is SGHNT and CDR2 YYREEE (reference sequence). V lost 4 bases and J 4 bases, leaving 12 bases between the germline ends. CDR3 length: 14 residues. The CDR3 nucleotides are TGTGCCAGCAGCCTCCTCGGACAGGGAAACACCATATATTTT. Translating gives CASSLLGQGNTIYF.

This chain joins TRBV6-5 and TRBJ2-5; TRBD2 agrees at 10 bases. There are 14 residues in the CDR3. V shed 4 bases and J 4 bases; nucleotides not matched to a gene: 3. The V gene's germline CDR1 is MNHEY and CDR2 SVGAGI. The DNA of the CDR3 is TGTGCCAGCAGTTCCTCTAGCGGGGGAGAGACCCAGTACTTC. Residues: CASSSSSGGETQYF.

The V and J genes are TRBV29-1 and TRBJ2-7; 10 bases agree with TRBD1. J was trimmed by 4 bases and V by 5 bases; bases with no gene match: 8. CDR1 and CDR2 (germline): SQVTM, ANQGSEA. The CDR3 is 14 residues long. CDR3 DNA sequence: TGCAGCGTTAGCCGGGACAGGGGTTTGTACGAGCAGTACTTC. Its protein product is CSVSRDRGLYEQYF.

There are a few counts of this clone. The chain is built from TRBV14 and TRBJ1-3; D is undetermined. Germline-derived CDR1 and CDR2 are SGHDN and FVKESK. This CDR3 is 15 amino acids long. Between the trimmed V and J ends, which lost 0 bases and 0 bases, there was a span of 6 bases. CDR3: CASSQDRFSGNTIYF. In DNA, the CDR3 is TGTGCCAGCAGCCAAGATCGGTTCTCTGGAAACACCATATATTTT.

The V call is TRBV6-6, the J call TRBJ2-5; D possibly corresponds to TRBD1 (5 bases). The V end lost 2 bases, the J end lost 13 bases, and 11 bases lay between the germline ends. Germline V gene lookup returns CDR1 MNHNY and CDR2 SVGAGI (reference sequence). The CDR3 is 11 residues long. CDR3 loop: CASSYGALAYF. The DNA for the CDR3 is TGTGCCAGCAGTTACGGGGCACTTGCGTACTTC.

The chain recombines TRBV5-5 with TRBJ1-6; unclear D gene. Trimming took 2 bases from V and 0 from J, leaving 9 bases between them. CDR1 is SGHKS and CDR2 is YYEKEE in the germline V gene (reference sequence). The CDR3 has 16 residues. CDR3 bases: TGTGCCAGCAGCTTATTACAGAGCTCCTATAATTCACCCCTCCACTTT. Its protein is CASSLLQSSYNSPLHF.

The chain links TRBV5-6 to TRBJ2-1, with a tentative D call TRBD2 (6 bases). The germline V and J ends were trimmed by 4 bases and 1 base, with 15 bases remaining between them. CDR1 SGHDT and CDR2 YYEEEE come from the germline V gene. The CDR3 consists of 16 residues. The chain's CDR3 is CASSLIGTPSYNEQFF. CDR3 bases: TGTGCCAGCAGCCTCATCGGGACTCCGTCCTACAATGAGCAGTTCTTC.

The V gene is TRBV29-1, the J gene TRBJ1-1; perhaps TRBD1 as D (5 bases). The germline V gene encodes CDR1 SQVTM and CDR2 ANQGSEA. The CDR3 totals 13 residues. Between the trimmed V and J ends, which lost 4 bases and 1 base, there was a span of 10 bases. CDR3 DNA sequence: TGCAGCGTTGCCGGACACCAGAACACTGAAGCTTTCTTT. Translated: CSVAGHQNTEAFF.

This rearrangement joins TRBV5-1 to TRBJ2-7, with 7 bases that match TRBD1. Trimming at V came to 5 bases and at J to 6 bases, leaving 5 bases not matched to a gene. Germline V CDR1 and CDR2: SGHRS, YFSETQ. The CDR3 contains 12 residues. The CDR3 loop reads CASRSTGAEQYF. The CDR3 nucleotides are TGCGCCAGCAGATCTACAGGGGCCGAGCAGTACTTC.

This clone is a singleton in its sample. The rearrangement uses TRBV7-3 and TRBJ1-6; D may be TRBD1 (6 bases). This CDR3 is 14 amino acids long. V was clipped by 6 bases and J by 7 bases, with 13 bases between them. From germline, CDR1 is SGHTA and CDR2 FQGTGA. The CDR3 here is CASSTGLVNSPLHF. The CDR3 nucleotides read TGTGCCAGCAGTACAGGGCTCGTAAATTCACCCCTCCACTTT. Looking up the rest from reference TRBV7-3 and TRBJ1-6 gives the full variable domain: GAGVSQTPSNKVTEKGKYVELRCDPISGHTALYWYRQSLGQGPEFLIYFQGTGAADDSGLPNDRFFAVRPEGSVSTLKIQRTERGDSAVYLCASSTGLVNSPLHFGNGTRLTVT.

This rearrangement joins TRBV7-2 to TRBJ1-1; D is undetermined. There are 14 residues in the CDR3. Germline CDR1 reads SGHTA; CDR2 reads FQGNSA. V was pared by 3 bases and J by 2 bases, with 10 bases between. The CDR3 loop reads CASSFPAGNTEAFF. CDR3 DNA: TGTGCCAGCAGCTTCCCCGCGGGAAACACTGAAGCTTTCTTT.

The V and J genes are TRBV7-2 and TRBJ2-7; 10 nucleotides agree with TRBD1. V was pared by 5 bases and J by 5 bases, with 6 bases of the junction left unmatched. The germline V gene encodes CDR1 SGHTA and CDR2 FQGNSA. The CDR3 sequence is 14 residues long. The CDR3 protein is CASSPGTGVNEQYF. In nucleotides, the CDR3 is TGTGCCAGCAGCCCCGGGACAGGGGTCAACGAGCAGTACTTC.

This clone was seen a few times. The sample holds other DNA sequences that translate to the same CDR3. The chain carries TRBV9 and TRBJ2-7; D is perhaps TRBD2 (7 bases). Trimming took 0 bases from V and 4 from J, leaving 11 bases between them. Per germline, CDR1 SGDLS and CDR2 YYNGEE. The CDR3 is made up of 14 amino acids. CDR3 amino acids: CASSVGRGAYEQYF. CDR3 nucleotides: TGTGCCAGCAGCGTAGGTCGGGGGGCGTACGAGCAGTACTTC.

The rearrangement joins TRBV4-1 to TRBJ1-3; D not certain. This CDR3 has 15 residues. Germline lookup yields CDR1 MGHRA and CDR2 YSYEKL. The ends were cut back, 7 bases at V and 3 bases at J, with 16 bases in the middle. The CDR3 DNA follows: TGCGCCAGCACCGAGGGAGAAATAAGTGGAAACACCATATATTTT. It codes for CASTEGEISGNTIYF.

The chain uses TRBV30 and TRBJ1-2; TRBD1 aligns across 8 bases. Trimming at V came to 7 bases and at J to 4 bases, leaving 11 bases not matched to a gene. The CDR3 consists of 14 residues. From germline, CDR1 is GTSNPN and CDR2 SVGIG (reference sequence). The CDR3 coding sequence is TGTGCCTCATCAGGACAGGGCGGGGGCTATGGCTACACCTTC. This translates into CASSGQGGGYGYTF.

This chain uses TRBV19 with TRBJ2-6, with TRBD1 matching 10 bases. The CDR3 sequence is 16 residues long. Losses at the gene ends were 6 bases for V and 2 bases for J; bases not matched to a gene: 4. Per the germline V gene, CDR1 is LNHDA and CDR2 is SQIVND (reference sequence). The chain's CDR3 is CASSRTGGTGANVLTF. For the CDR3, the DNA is TGTGCCAGTAGCAGGACAGGGGGTACTGGGGCCAACGTCCTGACTTTC. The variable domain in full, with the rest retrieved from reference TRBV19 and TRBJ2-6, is DGGITQSPKYLFRKEGQNVTLSCEQNLNHDAMYWYRQDPGQGLRLIYYSQIVNDFQKGDIAEGYSVSREKKESFPLTVTSAQKNPTAFYLCASSRTGGTGANVLTFGAGSRLTVL.

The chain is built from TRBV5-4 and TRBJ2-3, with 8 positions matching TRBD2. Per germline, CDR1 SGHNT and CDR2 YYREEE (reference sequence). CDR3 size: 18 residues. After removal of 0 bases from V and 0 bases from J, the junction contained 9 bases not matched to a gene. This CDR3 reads CASSLASGSTASTDTQYF. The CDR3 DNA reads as TGTGCCAGCAGCTTGGCCAGCGGGAGTACCGCTAGCACAGATACGCAGTATTTT.

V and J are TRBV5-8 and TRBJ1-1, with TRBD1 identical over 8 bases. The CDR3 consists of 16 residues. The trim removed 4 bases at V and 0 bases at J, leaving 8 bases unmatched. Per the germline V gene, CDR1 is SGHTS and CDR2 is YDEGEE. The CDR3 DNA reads TGTGCCAGCAGCCACACACAGGGGGGCATGAACACTGAAGCTTTCTTT. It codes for CASSHTQGGMNTEAFF.

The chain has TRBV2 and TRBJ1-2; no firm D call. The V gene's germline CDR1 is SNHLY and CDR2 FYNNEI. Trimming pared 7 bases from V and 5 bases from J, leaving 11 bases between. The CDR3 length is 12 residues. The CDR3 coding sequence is TGTGCCAGCACGAACTCAGGATATGGCTACACCTTC. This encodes CASTNSGYGYTF.

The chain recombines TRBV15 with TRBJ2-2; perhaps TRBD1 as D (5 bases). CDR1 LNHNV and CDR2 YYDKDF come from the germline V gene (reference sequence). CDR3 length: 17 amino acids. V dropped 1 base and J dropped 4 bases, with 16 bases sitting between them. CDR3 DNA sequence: TGTGCCACCAGCAGAGGGGTCTGGGGCCGTGGCACCGGGGAGCTGTTTTTT. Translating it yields CATSRGVWGRGTGELFF.

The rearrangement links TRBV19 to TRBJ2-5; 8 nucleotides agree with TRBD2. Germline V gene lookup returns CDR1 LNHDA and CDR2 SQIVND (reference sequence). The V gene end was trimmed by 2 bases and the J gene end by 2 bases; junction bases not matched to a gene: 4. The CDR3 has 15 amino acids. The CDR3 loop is CASSIMGTRQETQYF. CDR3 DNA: TGTGCCAGTAGTATAATGGGGACTAGGCAAGAGACCCAGTACTTC.

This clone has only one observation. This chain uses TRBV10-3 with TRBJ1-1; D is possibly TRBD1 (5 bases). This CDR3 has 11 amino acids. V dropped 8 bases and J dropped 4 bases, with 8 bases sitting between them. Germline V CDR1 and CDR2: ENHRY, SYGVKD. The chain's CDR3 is CAIWGGTEAFF. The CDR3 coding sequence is TGTGCCATCTGGGGGGGCACTGAAGCTTTCTTT.

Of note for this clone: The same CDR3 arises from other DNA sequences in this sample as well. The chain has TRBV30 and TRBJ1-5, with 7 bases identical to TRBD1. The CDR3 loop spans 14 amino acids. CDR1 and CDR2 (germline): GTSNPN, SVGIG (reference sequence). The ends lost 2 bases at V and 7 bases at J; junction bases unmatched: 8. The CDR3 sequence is CAWSTGDGSQPQHF. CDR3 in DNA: TGTGCCTGGAGTACAGGGGATGGGAGCCAGCCCCAGCATTTT.

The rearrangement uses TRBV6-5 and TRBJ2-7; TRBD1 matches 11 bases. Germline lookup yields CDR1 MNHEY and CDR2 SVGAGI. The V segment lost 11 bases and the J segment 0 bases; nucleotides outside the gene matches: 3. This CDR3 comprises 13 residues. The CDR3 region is CACGTGGSYEQYF. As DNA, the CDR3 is TGTGCCTGCGGGACAGGGGGCTCCTACGAGCAGTACTTC.

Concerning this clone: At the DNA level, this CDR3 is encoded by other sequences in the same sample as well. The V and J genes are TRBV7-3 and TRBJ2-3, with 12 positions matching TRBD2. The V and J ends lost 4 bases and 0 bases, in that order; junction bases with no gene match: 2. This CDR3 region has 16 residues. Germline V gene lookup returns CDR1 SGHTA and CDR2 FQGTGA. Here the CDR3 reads CASSSGLAGSTDTQYF. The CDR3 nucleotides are TGTGCCAGCAGCTCCGGACTAGCGGGAAGCACAGATACGCAGTATTTT.

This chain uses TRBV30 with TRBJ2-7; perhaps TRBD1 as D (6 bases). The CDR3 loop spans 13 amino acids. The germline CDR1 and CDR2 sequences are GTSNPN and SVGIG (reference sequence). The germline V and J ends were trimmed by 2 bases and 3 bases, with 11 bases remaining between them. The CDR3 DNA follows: TGTGCCTGGAGTCCGGGACACAACTACGAGCAGTACTTC. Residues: CAWSPGHNYEQYF.